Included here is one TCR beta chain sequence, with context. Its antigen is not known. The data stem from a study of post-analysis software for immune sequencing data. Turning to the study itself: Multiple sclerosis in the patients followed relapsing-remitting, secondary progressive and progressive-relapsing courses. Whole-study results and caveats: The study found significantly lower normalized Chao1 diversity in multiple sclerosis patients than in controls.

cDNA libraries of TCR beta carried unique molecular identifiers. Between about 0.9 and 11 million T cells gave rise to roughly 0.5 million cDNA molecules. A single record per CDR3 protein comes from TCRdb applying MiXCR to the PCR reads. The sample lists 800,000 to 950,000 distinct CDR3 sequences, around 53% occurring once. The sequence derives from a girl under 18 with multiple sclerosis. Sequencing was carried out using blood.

CDR3 nucleotides: TGTGCCAGCAGTTACGGCTCTGGGGCCAACGTCCTGACTTTC. Its protein is CASSYGSGANVLTF. The gene calls are TRBV6-6 and TRBJ2-6; D is uncertain. With 2 bases removed from V and 0 bases from J, the gap between germline ends came to 2 bases. The CDR3 has 14 amino acids. Germline V CDR1 and CDR2: MNHNY, SVGAGI (reference sequence).